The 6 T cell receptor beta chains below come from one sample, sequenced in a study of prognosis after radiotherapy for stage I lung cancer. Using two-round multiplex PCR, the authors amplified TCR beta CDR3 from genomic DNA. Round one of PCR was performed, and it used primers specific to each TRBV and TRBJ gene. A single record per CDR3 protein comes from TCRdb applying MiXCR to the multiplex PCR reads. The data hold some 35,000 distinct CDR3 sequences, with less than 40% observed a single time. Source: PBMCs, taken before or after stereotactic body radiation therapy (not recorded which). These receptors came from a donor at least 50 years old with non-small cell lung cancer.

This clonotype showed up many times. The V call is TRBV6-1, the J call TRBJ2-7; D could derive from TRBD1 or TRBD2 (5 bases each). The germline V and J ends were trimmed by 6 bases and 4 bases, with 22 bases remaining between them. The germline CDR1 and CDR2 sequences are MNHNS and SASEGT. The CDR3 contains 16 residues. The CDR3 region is CASSGASGASHYEQYF. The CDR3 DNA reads TGTGCCAGCAGCGGGGCGAGCGGCGCTTCTCATTACGAGCAGTACTTC.

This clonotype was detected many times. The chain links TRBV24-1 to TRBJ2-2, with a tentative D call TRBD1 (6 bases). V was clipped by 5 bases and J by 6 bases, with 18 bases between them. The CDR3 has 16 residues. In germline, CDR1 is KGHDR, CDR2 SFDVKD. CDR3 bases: TGTGCCACCAGTGTAGGTCCCAGAAAGGGGGCCGGGGAGCTGTTTTTT. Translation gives CATSVGPRKGAGELFF.

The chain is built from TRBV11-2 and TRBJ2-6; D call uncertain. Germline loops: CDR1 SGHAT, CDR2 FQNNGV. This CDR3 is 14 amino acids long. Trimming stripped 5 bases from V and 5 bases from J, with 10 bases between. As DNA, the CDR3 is TGTGCCAGCAGCCCGACATTTTGGGCCAACGTCCTGACTTTC. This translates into CASSPTFWANVLTF.

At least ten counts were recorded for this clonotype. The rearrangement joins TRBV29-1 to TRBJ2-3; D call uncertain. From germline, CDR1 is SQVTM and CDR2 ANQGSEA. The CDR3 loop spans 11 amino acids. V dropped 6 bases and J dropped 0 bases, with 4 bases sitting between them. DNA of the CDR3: TGCAGCGTCGACAGCACAGATACGCAGTATTTT. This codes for CSVDSTDTQYF.

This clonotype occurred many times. CDR3 loop: CASSVTGATGANVLTF. The CDR3, as DNA: TGTGCCAGCAGCGTGACAGGGGCAACTGGGGCCAACGTCCTGACTTTC. The J gene is TRBJ2-6, the V gene TRBV11-2; 8 bases match TRBD1. V lost 5 bases to trimming and J lost 2 bases; unmatched junction nucleotides: 5. From germline, CDR1 is SGHAT and CDR2 FQNNGV. The CDR3 runs to 16 residues.

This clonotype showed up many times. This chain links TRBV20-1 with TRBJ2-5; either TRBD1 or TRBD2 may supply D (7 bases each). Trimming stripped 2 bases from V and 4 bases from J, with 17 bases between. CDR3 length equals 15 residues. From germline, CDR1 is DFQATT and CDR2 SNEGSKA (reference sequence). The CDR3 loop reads CSARIPGGGIETQYF. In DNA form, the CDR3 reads TGCAGTGCTAGAATCCCAGGGGGGGGAATAGAGACCCAGTACTTC.